This T cell receptor beta chain originates from a study of blood T cell repertoires in COVID-19. Study-level background: Sites in the United States, Italy and Spain provided acute and convalescent COVID-19 samples. PBMCs, B-cell-depleted T cells, or T cells were the source of the cDNA or gDNA that made up the material.

Authors' processing steps: From reference gene primer amplification, estimates of nucleated cell counts were derived. Some clones are missing from TCRdb's copy, which holds only in-frame ones; the method was immunoSEQ multiplex PCR. D and trimming were read from the DNA, whereas the V and J calls and clone size are those reported in that table. The sample consists of 85,000 to 90,000 clones, 80% to 90% of them appearing once. Germline CDR1 reads SGHRS; CDR2 reads YFSETQ. Trimming took off 2 bases at V and 1 base at J, with 6 bases between the two ends. There are 13 residues in the CDR3. The sequence came from an elderly man with active or convalescent COVID-19. The specimen was peripheral blood. The chain combines TRBV5-1 with TRBJ1-1; D uncertain. As DNA, the CDR3 is TGCGCCAGCAGCTTTCTCCCGAACACTGAAGCTTTCTTT. Protein product: CASSFLPNTEAFF. Combining the CDR3 with reference TRBV5-1 and TRBJ1-1 gives the whole variable domain KAGVTQTPRYLIKTRGQQVTLSCSPISGHRSVSWYQQTPGQGLQFLFEYFSETQRNKGNFPGRFSGRQFSNSRSEMNVSTLELGDSALYLCASSFLPNTEAFFGQGTRLTVV.